This T cell receptor beta chain was recovered during a study of identical twins. Regarding the study as a whole: High-abundance cord blood beta clonotypes had fewer insertions; memory repertoires showed none.

This clonotype was recorded a few times. Its antigen is not identified. This CDR3 region has 13 residues. Germline CDR1 is DFQATT and CDR2 is SNEGSKA (reference sequence). Losses at the gene ends were 4 bases for V and 5 bases for J; bases not matched to a gene: 7. TCRdb called the 5' RACE reads again in MiXCR, with one record for every CDR3 protein. The sample includes 1.5 million or so distinct CDR3 sequences, less than 35% of them seen just once. The chain combines TRBV20-1 with TRBJ2-5, with 7 bases identical to TRBD2. The receptor was isolated from a newborn girl in good health. Sequences were obtained from cord blood. The DNA of the CDR3 is TGCAGTGCTACGACTCATAGCGGGGAGACCCAGTACTTC. Translated: CSATTHSGETQYF.